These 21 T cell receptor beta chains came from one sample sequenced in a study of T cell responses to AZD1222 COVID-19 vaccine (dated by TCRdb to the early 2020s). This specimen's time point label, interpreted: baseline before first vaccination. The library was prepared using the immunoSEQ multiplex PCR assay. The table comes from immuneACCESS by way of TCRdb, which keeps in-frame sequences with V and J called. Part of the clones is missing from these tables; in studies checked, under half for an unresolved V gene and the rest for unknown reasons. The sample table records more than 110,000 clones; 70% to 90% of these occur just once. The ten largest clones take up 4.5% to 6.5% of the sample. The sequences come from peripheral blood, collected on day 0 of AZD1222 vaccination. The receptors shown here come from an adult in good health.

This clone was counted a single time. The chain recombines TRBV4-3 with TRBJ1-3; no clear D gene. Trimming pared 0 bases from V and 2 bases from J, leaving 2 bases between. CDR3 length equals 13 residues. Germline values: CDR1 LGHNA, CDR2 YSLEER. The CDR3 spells CASSQEPGNTIYF. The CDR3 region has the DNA TGCGCCAGCAGCCAAGAACCTGGAAACACCATATATTTT.

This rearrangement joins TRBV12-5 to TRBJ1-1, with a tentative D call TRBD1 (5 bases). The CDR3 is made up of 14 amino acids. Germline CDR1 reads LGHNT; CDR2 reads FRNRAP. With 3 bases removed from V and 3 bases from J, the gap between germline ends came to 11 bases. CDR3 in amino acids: CASGLGDRYTEAFF. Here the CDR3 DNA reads TGTGCTAGTGGTTTAGGCGACAGATACACTGAAGCTTTCTTT.

DNA for the CDR3: TGTGCCACCAGTGATCCGACCTACCACTATGGCTACACCTTC. It yields the protein CATSDPTYHYGYTF. The genes are TRBV24-1 and TRBJ1-2, with unresolved D. Germline V gene data show CDR1 as KGHDR and CDR2 as SFDVKD. There are 14 residues in the CDR3. V was cut by 3 bases and J by 3 bases, with 10 bases left in between.

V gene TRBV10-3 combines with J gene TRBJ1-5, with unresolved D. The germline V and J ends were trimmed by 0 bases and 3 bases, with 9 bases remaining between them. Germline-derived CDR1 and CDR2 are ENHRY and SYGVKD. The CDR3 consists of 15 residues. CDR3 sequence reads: CAISESERPNQPQHF. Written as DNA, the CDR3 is TGTGCCATCAGTGAGTCGGAACGGCCCAATCAGCCCCAGCATTTT.

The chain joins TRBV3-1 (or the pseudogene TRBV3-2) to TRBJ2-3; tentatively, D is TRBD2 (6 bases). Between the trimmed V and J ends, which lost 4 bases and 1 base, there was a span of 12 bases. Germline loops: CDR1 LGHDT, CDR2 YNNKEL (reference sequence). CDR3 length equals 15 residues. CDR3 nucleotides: TGTGCCAGCAGCCGCTTGGGCGGGGGCACAGATACGCAGTATTTT. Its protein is CASSRLGGGTDTQYF.

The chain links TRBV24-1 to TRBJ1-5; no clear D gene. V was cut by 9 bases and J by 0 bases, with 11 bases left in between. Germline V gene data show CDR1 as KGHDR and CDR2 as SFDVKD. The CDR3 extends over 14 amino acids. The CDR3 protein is CATGPPNSNQPQHF. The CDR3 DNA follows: TGTGCCACCGGACCTCCGAATAGCAATCAGCCCCAGCATTTT.

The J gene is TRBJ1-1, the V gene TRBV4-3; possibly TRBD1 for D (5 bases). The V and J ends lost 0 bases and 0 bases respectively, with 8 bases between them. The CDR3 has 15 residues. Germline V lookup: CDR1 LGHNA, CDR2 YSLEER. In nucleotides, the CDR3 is TGCGCCAGCAGCCAAGATCGACAGATGAACACTGAAGCTTTCTTT. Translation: CASSQDRQMNTEAFF.

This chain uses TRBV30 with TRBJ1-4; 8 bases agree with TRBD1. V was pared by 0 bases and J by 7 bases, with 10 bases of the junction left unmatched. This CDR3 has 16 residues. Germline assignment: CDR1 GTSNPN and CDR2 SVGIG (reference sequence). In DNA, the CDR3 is TGTGCCTGGAGTGTACGTATCAGGGGGCGCGGTGAAAAACTGTTTTTT. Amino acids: CAWSVRIRGRGEKLFF. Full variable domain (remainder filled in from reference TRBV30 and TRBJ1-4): SQTIHQWPATLVQPVGSPLSLECTVEGTSNPNLYWYRQAAGRGLQLLFYSVGIGQISSEVPQNLSASRPQDRQFILSSKKLLLSDSGFYLCAWSVRIRGRGEKLFFGSGTQLSVL.

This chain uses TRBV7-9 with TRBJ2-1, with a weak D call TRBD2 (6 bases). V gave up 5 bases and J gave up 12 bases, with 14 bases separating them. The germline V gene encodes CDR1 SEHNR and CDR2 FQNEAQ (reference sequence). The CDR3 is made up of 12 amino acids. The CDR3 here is CASSVAGRGQFF. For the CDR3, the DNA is TGTGCCAGCAGCGTTGCGGGGCGGGGGCAGTTCTTC.

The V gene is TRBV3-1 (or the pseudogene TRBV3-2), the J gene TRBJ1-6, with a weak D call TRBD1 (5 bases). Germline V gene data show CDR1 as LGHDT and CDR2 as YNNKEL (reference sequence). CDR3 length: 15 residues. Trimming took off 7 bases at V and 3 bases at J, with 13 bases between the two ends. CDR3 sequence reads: CASTLIDSYNSPLHF. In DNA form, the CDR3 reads TGTGCCAGCACACTTATTGACAGCTATAATTCACCCCTCCACTTT.

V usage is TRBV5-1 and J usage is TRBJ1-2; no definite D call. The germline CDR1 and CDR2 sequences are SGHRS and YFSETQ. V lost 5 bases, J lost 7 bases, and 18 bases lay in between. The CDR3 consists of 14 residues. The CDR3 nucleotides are TGCGCCAGCAGTTGGCGAGGAGATCATAGTGGCTACACCTTC. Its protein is CASSWRGDHSGYTF. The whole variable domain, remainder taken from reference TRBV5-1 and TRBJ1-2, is KAGVTQTPRYLIKTRGQQVTLSCSPISGHRSVSWYQQTPGQGLQFLFEYFSETQRNKGNFPGRFSGRQFSNSRSEMNVSTLELGDSALYLCASSWRGDHSGYTFGSGTRLTVV.

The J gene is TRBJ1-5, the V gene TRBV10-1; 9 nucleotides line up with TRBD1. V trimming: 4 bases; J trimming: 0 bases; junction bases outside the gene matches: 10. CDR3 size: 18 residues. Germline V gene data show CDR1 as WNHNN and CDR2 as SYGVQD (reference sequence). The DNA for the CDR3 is TGCGCCAGCAGTGCCTGGGACAGGGAGTACAATAGCAATCAGCCCCAGCATTTT. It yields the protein CASSAWDREYNSNQPQHF.

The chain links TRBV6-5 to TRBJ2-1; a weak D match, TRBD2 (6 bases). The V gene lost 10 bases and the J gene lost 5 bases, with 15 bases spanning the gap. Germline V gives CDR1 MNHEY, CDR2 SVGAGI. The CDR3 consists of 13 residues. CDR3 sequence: CAIRRGANNEQFF. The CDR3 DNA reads TGTGCCATCCGGCGGGGCGCCAACAATGAGCAGTTCTTC.

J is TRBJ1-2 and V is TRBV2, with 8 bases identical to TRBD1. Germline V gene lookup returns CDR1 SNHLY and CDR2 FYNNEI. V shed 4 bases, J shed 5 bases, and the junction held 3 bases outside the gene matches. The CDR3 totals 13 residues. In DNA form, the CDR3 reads TGTGCCAGCAGTGGGACAGGGTTATATGGCTACACCTTC. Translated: CASSGTGLYGYTF. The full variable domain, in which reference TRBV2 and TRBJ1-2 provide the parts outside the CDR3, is EPEVTQTPSHQVTQMGQEVILRCVPISNHLYFYWYRQILGQKVEFLVSFYNNEISEKSEIFDDQFSVERPDGSNFTLKIRSTKLEDSAMYFCASSGTGLYGYTFGSGTRLTVV.

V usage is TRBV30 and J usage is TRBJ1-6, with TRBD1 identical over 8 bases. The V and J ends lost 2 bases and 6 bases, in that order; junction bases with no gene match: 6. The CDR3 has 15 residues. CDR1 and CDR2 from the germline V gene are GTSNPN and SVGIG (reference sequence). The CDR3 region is CAWSPGTGGNSPLHF. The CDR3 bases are TGTGCCTGGAGTCCCGGGACAGGAGGTAATTCACCCCTCCACTTT. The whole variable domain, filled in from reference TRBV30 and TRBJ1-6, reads SQTIHQWPATLVQPVGSPLSLECTVEGTSNPNLYWYRQAAGRGLQLLFYSVGIGQISSEVPQNLSASRPQDRQFILSSKKLLLSDSGFYLCAWSPGTGGNSPLHFGNGTRLTVT.

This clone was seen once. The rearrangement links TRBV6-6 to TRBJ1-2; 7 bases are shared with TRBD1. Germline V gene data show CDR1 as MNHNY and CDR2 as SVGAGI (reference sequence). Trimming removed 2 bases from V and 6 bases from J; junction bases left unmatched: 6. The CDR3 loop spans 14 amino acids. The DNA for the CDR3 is TGTGCCAGCAGTTACAAGACAGGGCTCAATGGCTACACCTTC. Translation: CASSYKTGLNGYTF.

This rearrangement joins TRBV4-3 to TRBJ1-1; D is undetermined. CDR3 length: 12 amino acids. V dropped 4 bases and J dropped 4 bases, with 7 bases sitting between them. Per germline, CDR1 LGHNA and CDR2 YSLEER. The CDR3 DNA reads TGCGCCAGCAGCCTCCACGGCACTGAAGCTTTCTTT. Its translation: CASSLHGTEAFF.

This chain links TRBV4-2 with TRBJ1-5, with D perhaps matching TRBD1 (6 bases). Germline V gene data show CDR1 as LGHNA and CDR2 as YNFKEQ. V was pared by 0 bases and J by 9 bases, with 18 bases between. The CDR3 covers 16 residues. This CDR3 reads CASSQERDIPAWPQHF. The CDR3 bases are TGTGCCAGCAGCCAAGAAAGGGACATACCCGCATGGCCCCAGCATTTT.

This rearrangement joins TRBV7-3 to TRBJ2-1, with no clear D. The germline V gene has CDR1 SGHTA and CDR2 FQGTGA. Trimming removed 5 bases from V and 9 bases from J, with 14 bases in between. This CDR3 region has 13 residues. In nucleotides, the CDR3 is TGTGCCAGCAGCCTCAACGGACGATCTGAGCAGTTCTTC. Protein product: CASSLNGRSEQFF.

In DNA form, the CDR3 reads TGTGCCAGCAGTGGGGGGACCACCTCGGCCGGGGAGCTGTTTTTT. Translated: CASSGGTTSAGELFF. This chain links TRBV2 with TRBJ2-2; D tentatively fits TRBD1 or TRBD2 (5 bases each). Germline-derived CDR1 and CDR2 are SNHLY and FYNNEI. CDR3 size: 15 residues. V shed 4 bases and J shed 6 bases, with 15 bases lying between them.

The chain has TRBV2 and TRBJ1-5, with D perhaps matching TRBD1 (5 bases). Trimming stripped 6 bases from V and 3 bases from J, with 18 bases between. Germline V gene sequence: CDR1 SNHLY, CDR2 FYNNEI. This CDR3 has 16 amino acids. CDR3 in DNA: TGTGCCAGCAGCGGGGTGAAGGGGCGGGTCAATCAGCCCCAGCATTTT. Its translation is CASSGVKGRVNQPQHF. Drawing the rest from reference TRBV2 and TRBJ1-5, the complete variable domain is EPEVTQTPSHQVTQMGQEVILRCVPISNHLYFYWYRQILGQKVEFLVSFYNNEISEKSEIFDDQFSVERPDGSNFTLKIRSTKLEDSAMYFCASSGVKGRVNQPQHFGDGTRLSIL.